This T cell receptor beta chain was found in a study of T cells in Graves' hyperthyroidism and ophthalmopathy. Study overall: Sampling of peripheral blood happened at initial diagnosis, prior to any treatment.

This clonotype occurred many times. TCR beta CDR3 regions were amplified from RNA. The HTBI primer set served for first-round RT-PCR of the TCR CDR3. TCRdb analysed the multiplex PCR reads with MiXCR anew, one entry per CDR3 protein. The sample has approximately 270,000 distinct CDR3 sequences, 13% to 15% seen once. The TCR sequence derives from a woman aged 40-49 years with Graves' hyperthyroidism that later progressed to Graves' ophthalmopathy. Source material: blood.

CDR3 sequence (DNA): TGCGCCAGCAGCTTAAGTAGTAGCACTGAAGCTTTCTTT. Encoded protein: CASSLSSSTEAFF. The rearrangement uses TRBV5-1 and TRBJ1-1; D uncertain. Trimming left V 2 bases short and J 4 bases short, with 9 bases between. CDR1 and CDR2 (germline): SGHRS, YFSETQ. The CDR3 has 13 residues.